This T cell receptor (beta chain) was obtained from a study of blood T cells in healthy people across ages. Findings and limits, study-wide: Without sorted subsets, naive and antigen-experienced compartments could not be conclusively compared. Per million T cells, TCR beta diversity dropped roughly linearly as age increased.

Investigators took 8.5 to 10 milliliters of peripheral blood from every donor. RNA extraction gave at least 5 micrograms of total RNA per sample. Primed by a sample-barcoded 5' primer and a J-beta primer mix, a second PCR proceeded for 7 to 11 cycles. TCRdb fed the 5' RACE reads into MiXCR, producing one record per CDR3 protein. The table records some 900,000 distinct CDR3 sequences, 29% of them present only once. CDR3 length: 11 residues. V was trimmed by 6 bases and J by 6 bases, leaving 7 bases between them. This clonotype occurred many times. As yet, its antigen is unknown. The chain combines TRBV12-3 or TRBV12-4 with TRBJ2-3; perhaps TRBD2 as D (5 bases). Sequenced input: blood. The source of this sequence is a woman older than 75 in good health. The CDR3 sequence: CASRRVDTQYF. DNA of the CDR3: TGTGCCAGCAGGAGGGTGGATACGCAGTATTTT.